These 17 T cell receptor beta chains originate from one sample sequenced in a study of T cell responses to AZD1222 COVID-19 vaccine. Some clones are missing from TCRdb's copy, which holds only in-frame ones; the method was immunoSEQ multiplex PCR. The table shows 98,000 or so clones, with around nine tenths occurring only once. The sequences come from peripheral blood, collected 28 days after the second dose of the MenACWY control vaccine. These receptors all come from an adult who received the MenACWY meningococcal vaccine as a control.

This clone has a single count. The chain has TRBV19 and TRBJ1-5; D may be TRBD1 (5 bases). The length of the CDR3 is 14 residues. Germline V CDR1 and CDR2: LNHDA, SQIVND (reference sequence). V gave up 3 bases and J gave up 7 bases, with 13 bases separating them. The CDR3 protein is CASSIMGVQQPQHF. In DNA form, the CDR3 reads TGTGCCAGTAGTATCATGGGGGTCCAACAGCCCCAGCATTTT.

The chain has TRBV30 and TRBJ2-6; D is ambiguous. The CDR3 totals 16 residues. The V gene's germline CDR1 is GTSNPN and CDR2 SVGIG (reference sequence). Trimming removed 0 bases at V and 0 bases at J, with 9 bases between. CDR3 sequence (DNA): TGTGCCTGGAGTGTAGTCGGTCTCTCTGGGGCCAACGTCCTGACTTTC. Amino acids: CAWSVVGLSGANVLTF.

The rearrangement links TRBV19 to TRBJ1-2; D is uncertain. Trimming removed 6 bases at V and 7 bases at J, with 12 bases between. CDR1 is LNHDA, CDR2 SQIVND, per germline (reference sequence). This CDR3 has 12 residues. The CDR3: CASSGGQFGYTF. CDR3 DNA sequence: TGTGCCAGTAGCGGTGGGCAGTTTGGCTACACCTTC.

The CDR3 bases are TGCGCCAGCAGCTTGGGCGTAGCTAGCTCCTACGAGCAGTACTTC. Translating it yields CASSLGVASSYEQYF. The chain has TRBV5-1 and TRBJ2-7; no reliable D call. The CDR3 runs to 15 residues. V lost 0 bases to trimming and J lost 0 bases, with 10 bases between them. Germline values: CDR1 SGHRS, CDR2 YFSETQ.

The chain carries TRBV10-3 and TRBJ1-3; 9 bases map to TRBD1. The germline CDR1 and CDR2 sequences are ENHRY and SYGVKD. V shed 3 bases and J 4 bases; nucleotides not matched to a gene: 1. The CDR3 runs 14 residues. The CDR3 loop is CAISDDRGGNTIYF. The CDR3 bases are TGTGCCATCAGTGACGACAGGGGGGGAAACACCATATATTTT.

This clone was detected only once. CDR3 DNA sequence: TGTGCCAGCAGCTTAAGACAGGGAGGTGTGCATTCACCCCTCCACTTT. It yields the protein CASSLRQGGVHSPLHF. The chain carries TRBV7-2 and TRBJ1-6, with TRBD1 matching 7 bases. CDR1 is SGHTA and CDR2 is FQGNSA in the germline V gene. The CDR3 length is 16 residues. V lost 2 bases, J lost 8 bases, and 9 bases stayed unmatched.

J is TRBJ1-1 and V is TRBV6-5; 7 nucleotides match TRBD1. Germline CDR1 reads MNHEY; CDR2 reads SVGAGI. V lost 7 bases, J lost 4 bases, and 3 bases stayed unmatched. The CDR3 runs to 12 residues. The CDR3 DNA follows: TGTGCCAGCACCTCAGGGGGCACTGAAGCTTTCTTT. Residues: CASTSGGTEAFF.

V usage is TRBV2 and J usage is TRBJ2-2; 10 bases fit TRBD1. The V gene's germline CDR1 is SNHLY and CDR2 FYNNEI. This CDR3 is built from 15 residues. Trimming cost V 6 bases and J 5 bases; bases outside gene matches: 6. The CDR3 loop is CASRRQGARTGELFF. CDR3 coding DNA: TGTGCCAGCAGGAGACAGGGGGCGAGGACCGGGGAGCTGTTTTTT.

This rearrangement joins TRBV7-6 to TRBJ1-1; D is possibly TRBD1 (6 bases). V gave up 5 bases and J gave up 7 bases, with 14 bases separating them. This CDR3 spans 13 amino acids. Germline CDR1 SGHVS, CDR2 FNYEAQ. The CDR3 loop reads CASSLNRDGEAFF. CDR3 in DNA: TGTGCCAGCAGCCTAAACAGGGATGGTGAAGCTTTCTTT.

V is TRBV6-6 and J is TRBJ1-5; a possible D gene is TRBD1 (6 bases). Trimming took 2 bases from V and 5 from J, leaving 10 bases between them. This CDR3 is 14 amino acids long. Germline lookup yields CDR1 MNHNY and CDR2 SVGAGI (reference sequence). CDR3 amino acids: CASSYAGEDQPQHF. The CDR3 DNA sequence: TGTGCCAGCAGTTACGCAGGGGAGGATCAGCCCCAGCATTTT.

The V and J genes are TRBV6-6 and TRBJ1-4; TRBD1 might be the D (5 bases). CDR1 and CDR2 from the germline V gene are MNHNY and SVGAGI (reference sequence). There are 14 residues in the CDR3. V was clipped by 0 bases and J by 5 bases, with 7 bases between them. CDR3 DNA: TGTGCCAGCAGTTACTCGAGACAGAATGAAAAACTGTTTTTT. Translation gives CASSYSRQNEKLFF.

The gene calls are TRBV27 and TRBJ2-3, with D tentatively TRBD1 (7 bases). The CDR3 consists of 20 residues. V was pared by 5 bases and J by 3 bases, with 30 bases between. The germline V gene has CDR1 MNHEY and CDR2 SMNVEV (reference sequence). CDR3 region: CASSPRWRGLLAGSTDTQYF. In nucleotides, the CDR3 is TGTGCCAGCAGTCCCCGTTGGAGGGGGCTGTTGGCGGGGTCAACAGATACGCAGTATTTT.

This clone showed up just once. The genes are TRBV4-1 and TRBJ2-4; D possibly matches TRBD1 or TRBD2 (5 bases each). The CDR3 is made up of 16 amino acids. V lost 4 bases to trimming and J lost 5 bases, with 18 bases between them. Per germline, CDR1 MGHRA and CDR2 YSYEKL. This chain's CDR3 is CASSPEGLRGQNIQYF. CDR3 nucleotide sequence: TGCGCCAGCAGCCCCGAGGGGTTGAGAGGGCAAAACATTCAGTACTTC.

This chain links TRBV16 with TRBJ1-4, with D unclear. V was clipped by 1 base and J by 5 bases, with 17 bases between them. Germline V gene lookup returns CDR1 KGHSY and CDR2 FQNENV. The CDR3 extends over 17 amino acids. This CDR3 is CASSQFYLQIGNEKLFF. CDR3 in DNA: TGTGCCAGCAGCCAATTCTATCTCCAAATAGGGAATGAAAAACTGTTTTTT.

CDR3 amino acids: CASSQGAGVNTDTQYF. The CDR3 region has the DNA TGTGCCAGCAGCCAAGGCGCGGGGGTCAACACAGATACGCAGTATTTT. The chain joins TRBV14 to TRBJ2-3; the match to TRBD2 covers 7 bases. The CDR3 sequence is 16 residues long. With V trimmed by 1 base and J by 2 bases, 6 bases remained unmatched. Germline CDR1 reads SGHDN; CDR2 reads FVKESK.

The chain combines TRBV4-1 with TRBJ1-1, with D possibly being TRBD1 (5 bases). V lost 0 bases to trimming and J lost 6 bases, with 14 bases between them. Germline lookup yields CDR1 MGHRA and CDR2 YSYEKL. The CDR3 extends over 15 amino acids. For the CDR3, the DNA is TGCGCCAGCAGCCAAGATAACGAAAGGGACCCTGAAGCTTTCTTT. Protein: CASSQDNERDPEAFF.

This clone came up a few times. CDR3 region: CASRETGGTEAFF. The CDR3, as DNA: TGTGCCAGCCGAGAGACCGGAGGGACTGAAGCTTTCTTT. The chain joins TRBV6-5 to TRBJ1-1; unclear D gene. Deletions cut 8 bases from V and 5 bases from J, with 15 bases between. CDR3 length: 13 residues. Germline CDR1 and CDR2: MNHEY and SVGAGI.